The clone carrying this TCR beta chain was picked up many times. Its matching antigen is unknown. V was pared by 1 base and J by 7 bases, with 16 bases between. This CDR3 comprises 16 residues. Germline V CDR1 and CDR2: MNHEY, SVGAGI. TCRdb re-called the 5' RACE reads through MiXCR, storing one row per CDR3 protein. The sample lists about 6,000 distinct CDR3 sequences, 14% occurring once. The data stem from a study of spatial heterogeneity in lung cancer. Study-wide background: Bulk RNA-seq from matched material yielded a T cell module score that correlated strongly with TCR transcript counts in tumor regions. The study's findings and limits: The number of expanded tumor alpha and beta chains correlated with mutation number.

The time point was: sample taken at primary tumor resection. Whole RNA, isolated from tumor, nontumor lung or frozen PBMC, was sequenced without prior sorting. V gene TRBV6-5 combines with J gene TRBJ2-2; D may match TRBD1 or TRBD2 (6 bases each). This material consisted of lung tumor tissue, taken at surgery. The TCR originated in a male donor with early-stage non-small cell lung cancer. CDR3 DNA sequence: TGTGCCAGCAGTTACTGGGGGGCAGGGAGAAACGGGGAGCTGTTTTTT. This gives the protein CASSYWGAGRNGELFF.